These 28 T cell receptor beta chains were sequenced from one sample in a study of OX40 agonist ivuxolimab in advanced cancers. Method: immunoSEQ multiplex PCR; TCRdb's copy keeps in-frame clones and lacks some. The sample shows some 40,000 clones, about three quarters of them seen only once. The material sequenced was CD4+ or CD8+ T cells sorted from blood, taken in a trial of the OX40 agonist ivuxolimab. The receptors stem from an adult with an advanced solid tumor such as melanoma, head and neck, liver or kidney cancer.

The chain employs TRBV5-4 and TRBJ2-5, with 11 bases identical to TRBD1. Germline lookup yields CDR1 SGHNT and CDR2 YYREEE (reference sequence). V shed 4 bases and J 4 bases; nucleotides not matched to a gene: 6. The CDR3 length is 15 residues. CDR3 sequence reads: CASSIGQGALETQYF. In nucleotides, the CDR3 is TGTGCCAGCAGCATAGGACAGGGGGCTTTAGAGACCCAGTACTTC.

The rearrangement uses TRBV6-1 and TRBJ1-2; D call uncertain. Trimming pared 7 bases from V and 8 bases from J, leaving 11 bases between. CDR3 length equals 11 residues. Germline V gives CDR1 MNHNS, CDR2 SASEGT. The CDR3 DNA follows: TGTGCCAGCACGGACGCTGAAGGCTACACCTTC. Protein sequence: CASTDAEGYTF.

V usage is TRBV5-6 and J usage is TRBJ2-1; D unclear. This CDR3 spans 15 amino acids. The V gene lost 1 base and the J gene lost 2 bases, with 10 bases spanning the gap. Germline V gene sequence: CDR1 SGHDT, CDR2 YYEEEE. CDR3: CASSLRTSTYNEQFF. Written as DNA, the CDR3 is TGTGCCAGCAGCTTGCGTACTTCCACCTACAATGAGCAGTTCTTC.

This rearrangement joins TRBV4-2 to TRBJ1-2, with D hard to call. CDR1 is LGHNA and CDR2 is YNFKEQ in the germline V gene. V was clipped by 5 bases and J by 4 bases, with 8 bases between them. This CDR3 comprises 12 residues. The CDR3 DNA follows: TGTGCCAGCAGCTTGGAAGTCTATGGCTACACCTTC. This translates into CASSLEVYGYTF.

This rearrangement joins TRBV5-1 to TRBJ2-1; D remains unclear. The CDR3 is 12 amino acids. V was cut by 0 bases and J by 9 bases, with 7 bases left in between. In germline, CDR1 is SGHRS, CDR2 YFSETQ. CDR3 region: CASSLESSEQFF. The DNA of the CDR3 is TGCGCCAGCAGCTTGGAATCCAGTGAGCAGTTCTTC.

The chain joins TRBV27 to TRBJ2-1; D gene ambiguous. Germline V CDR1 and CDR2: MNHEY, SMNVEV (reference sequence). The CDR3 length is 13 residues. Trimming pared 2 bases from V and 3 bases from J, leaving 5 bases between. Here the CDR3 DNA reads TGTGCCAGCAGTTTAGCCAGCTACAATGAGCAGTTCTTC. Translated: CASSLASYNEQFF.

This clone has just one count. V is TRBV6-6 and J is TRBJ1-4; maybe TRBD1 (6 bases). Germline assignment: CDR1 MNHNY and CDR2 SVGAGI (reference sequence). Trimming stripped 6 bases from V and 9 bases from J, with 17 bases between. The CDR3 runs to 14 residues. CDR3 in DNA: TGTGCCAGCAGCGAAGAAGGGGGGAGGAAAAAACTGTTTTTT. Translating gives CASSEEGGRKKLFF.

The chain is built from TRBV28 and TRBJ1-5; 7 nucleotides match TRBD1. The germline CDR1 and CDR2 sequences are MDHEN and SYDVKM. The CDR3 totals 15 residues. With 2 bases clipped from V and 7 bases from J, the junction kept 8 bases outside the gene matches. The CDR3 reads CASSLRQGGGQPQHF. CDR3 nucleotides: TGTGCCAGCAGTTTAAGGCAGGGGGGTGGGCAGCCCCAGCATTTT.

The CDR3 here is CASGYVGNYTF. CDR3 nucleotides: TGTGCCAGCGGTTACGTAGGGAACTACACCTTC. This chain uses TRBV28 with TRBJ1-2; no reliable D call. The CDR3 runs to 11 residues. The ends were cut back, 8 bases at V and 10 bases at J, with 14 bases in the middle. Germline V gene data show CDR1 as MDHEN and CDR2 as SYDVKM.

This CDR3 is CASSQTVPHGGYTF. DNA of the CDR3: TGTGCCAGCAGTCAGACAGTCCCCCATGGGGGCTACACCTTC. V usage is TRBV2 and J usage is TRBJ1-2; D is perhaps TRBD1 (5 bases). The CDR3 has 14 amino acids. V gave up 5 bases and J gave up 8 bases, with 18 bases separating them. The germline CDR1 and CDR2 sequences are SNHLY and FYNNEI.

This clone was detected only a few times. The gene calls are TRBV6-5 and TRBJ2-7; TRBD1 might be the D (6 bases). This CDR3 contains 16 residues. CDR1 is MNHEY, CDR2 SVGAGI, per germline. Trimming left V 2 bases short and J 6 bases short, with 20 bases between. This CDR3 is CASSYTGPSSSTEQYF. The CDR3 region has the DNA TGTGCCAGCAGTTACACAGGGCCCTCGTCTTCTACCGAGCAGTACTTC.

CDR3 coding DNA: TGTGCCAGCAGCGGCGGCGGGGCCAGTGAGCAGTTCTTC. Its protein product is CASSGGGASEQFF. The chain recombines TRBV9 with TRBJ2-1; possibly TRBD2 for D (6 bases). This CDR3 spans 13 amino acids. The V gene's germline CDR1 is SGDLS and CDR2 YYNGEE. V lost 3 bases to trimming and J lost 9 bases, with 13 bases between them.

The J gene is TRBJ2-1, the V gene TRBV7-9; 8 positions match TRBD1. CDR1 is SEHNR, CDR2 FQNEAQ, per germline (reference sequence). The CDR3 contains 13 residues. The V and J ends lost 5 bases and 6 bases, in that order; junction bases with no gene match: 3. The CDR3 DNA sequence: TGTGCCAGCAGCAGGACAGGGATCAATGAGCAGTTCTTC. It specifies CASSRTGINEQFF.

The V and J genes are TRBV19 and TRBJ1-2; D gene unclear. V lost 7 bases, J lost 0 bases, and 15 bases lay in between. Per germline, CDR1 LNHDA and CDR2 SQIVND (reference sequence). CDR3 length equals 15 residues. This CDR3 reads CASNTGEGANYGYTF. CDR3 bases: TGTGCCAGTAATACCGGCGAGGGAGCTAACTATGGCTACACCTTC.

In its sample, this clone was seen a few times. The chain links TRBV28 to TRBJ2-7, with 10 bases identical to TRBD1. The trim removed 10 bases at V and 4 bases at J, leaving 4 bases unmatched. The germline gives CDR1 MDHEN, CDR2 SYDVKM. The CDR3 is 12 amino acids. CDR3 region: CATWTGGYEQYF. In nucleotides, the CDR3 is TGTGCCACATGGACAGGGGGGTACGAGCAGTACTTC.

This sequence joins TRBV15 and TRBJ2-7, with D hard to call. CDR1 is LNHNV, CDR2 YYDKDF, per germline (reference sequence). V was trimmed by 0 bases and J by 3 bases, leaving 12 bases between them. The CDR3 covers 15 residues. CDR3 residues: CATSRDPLGYYEQYF. In DNA form, the CDR3 reads TGTGCCACCAGCAGAGATCCGCTAGGGTACTACGAGCAGTACTTC.

The gene calls are TRBV5-3 and TRBJ2-5, with no clear D. TRBV5-3 is given ORF status, its function remaining uncertain. This CDR3 is built from 14 residues. V lost 0 bases and J 6 bases, leaving 12 bases between the germline ends. The CDR3 region has the DNA TGTGCCAGAAGCTTGGCCCGGCGGTTTAAGACCCAGTACTTC. Protein sequence: CARSLARRFKTQYF.

V is TRBV28 and J is TRBJ1-2; 9 bases match TRBD1. Trimming cost V 7 bases and J 4 bases; bases outside gene matches: 4. CDR1 and CDR2 (germline): MDHEN, SYDVKM. The CDR3 contains 13 residues. CDR3 nucleotide sequence: TGTGCCAGCACAACAGGGGGCGCCTATGGCTACACCTTC. Protein: CASTTGGAYGYTF.

The count of this clone is one. The rearrangement links TRBV9 to TRBJ2-1; D might be TRBD1 (6 bases). CDR1 and CDR2 from the germline V gene are SGDLS and YYNGEE. V lost 0 bases, J lost 7 bases, and 17 bases lay in between. The CDR3 loop spans 16 amino acids. CDR3 residues: CASSVGGGAKMNEQFF. CDR3 coding DNA: TGTGCCAGCAGCGTAGGTGGGGGCGCGAAGATGAATGAGCAGTTCTTC. Together with reference TRBV9 and TRBJ2-1, the CDR3 gives the full variable domain: DSGVTQTPKHLITATGQRVTLRCSPRSGDLSVYWYQQSLDQGLQFLIQYYNGEERAKGNILERFSAQQFPDLHSELNLSSLELGDSALYFCASSVGGGAKMNEQFFGPGTRLTVL.

This clone has more than one count but fewer than ten. This chain uses TRBV27 with TRBJ1-1; 10 positions match TRBD1. This CDR3 has 15 residues. Germline loops: CDR1 MNHEY, CDR2 SMNVEV (reference sequence). V lost 5 bases and J lost 4; bases outside the gene matches: 7. The DNA of the CDR3 is TGTGCCAGCAGTCCACGACAGGGGGCGCGCACTGAAGCTTTCTTT. It translates to CASSPRQGARTEAFF.

This clone was seen a handful of times. The V gene is TRBV6-6, the J gene TRBJ1-3; 7 nucleotides agree with TRBD1. J lost 2 bases, V lost 5 bases, and 0 bases had no gene match. Germline CDR1 MNHNY, CDR2 SVGAGI (reference sequence). The CDR3 totals 13 residues. The CDR3 loop reads CASSDRAGNTIYF. The DNA of the CDR3 is TGTGCCAGCAGTGACAGGGCTGGAAACACCATATATTTT.

The chain recombines TRBV30 with TRBJ2-7, with 9 positions matching TRBD1. CDR1 is GTSNPN, CDR2 SVGIG, per germline (reference sequence). The CDR3 is 15 residues long. V shed 3 bases and J 2 bases; nucleotides not matched to a gene: 8. CDR3 sequence (DNA): TGTGCCTGGAGCCCGGACAGGGGACTGGCCTACGAGCAGTACTTC. Its protein product is CAWSPDRGLAYEQYF. The full variable domain, completed using reference TRBV30 and TRBJ2-7, is SQTIHQWPATLVQPVGSPLSLECTVEGTSNPNLYWYRQAAGRGLQLLFYSVGIGQISSEVPQNLSASRPQDRQFILSSKKLLLSDSGFYLCAWSPDRGLAYEQYFGPGTRLTVT.

This clone was seen a single time. An end of the junction does not agree with germline; a read error may underlie this. The gene calls are TRBV27 and TRBJ2-5, with 9 bases fitting TRBD2. CDR1 is MNHEY, CDR2 SMNVEV, per germline (reference sequence). This CDR3 comprises 10 residues. CDR3 bases: TGTGCCAGCACTCTAGCGGGGTGGGACTTC. It translates to CASTLAGWDF.

There are a few counts of this clone. The V and J genes are TRBV6-5 and TRBJ1-2; 7 nucleotides line up with TRBD1. This CDR3 contains 13 residues. The germline gives CDR1 MNHEY, CDR2 SVGAGI. V shed 5 bases and J 8 bases; nucleotides not matched to a gene: 8. CDR3 DNA: TGTGCCAGCAGTAACGACAGGGCGGGCGGCTACACCTTC. It is translated as CASSNDRAGGYTF.

V usage is TRBV11-1 and J usage is TRBJ2-5, with D hard to call. V lost 3 bases and J lost 1, with 9 bases in between. There are 14 residues in the CDR3. Germline lookup yields CDR1 SGHAT and CDR2 FQDESV (reference sequence). This chain's CDR3 is CASSLATSQETQYF. The CDR3 DNA is TGTGCCAGCAGCTTGGCAACATCCCAAGAGACCCAGTACTTC. The entire variable domain, with the rest obtained from reference TRBV11-1 and TRBJ2-5, is as follows: EAEVAQSPRYKITEKSQAVAFWCDPISGHATLYWYRQILGQGPELLVQFQDESVVDDSQLPKDRFSAERLKGVDSTLKIQPAELGDSAMYLCASSLATSQETQYFGPGTRLLVL.

In this sample, this clone turned up a few times. This rearrangement joins TRBV6-6 to TRBJ2-2; TRBD1 aligns across 7 bases. From germline, CDR1 is MNHNY and CDR2 SVGAGI (reference sequence). The CDR3 covers 14 residues. V lost 0 bases and J lost 7; bases outside the gene matches: 2. For the CDR3, the DNA is TGTGCCAGCAGTTACTCGGGACAGAGCGGGGAGCTGTTTTTT. Protein sequence: CASSYSGQSGELFF.

The rearrangement joins TRBV7-1 to TRBJ2-7; TRBD2 aligns across 13 bases. TRBV7-1 is annotated as an ORF whose role is uncertain. V lost 4 bases, J lost 0 bases, and 9 bases stayed unmatched. The CDR3 length is 18 residues. CDR3 coding DNA: TGTGCCAGCAGCTTTAGGACTAGCGGGGGTATCAGCTCCTACGAGCAGTACTTC. Translated: CASSFRTSGGISSYEQYF.

The chain carries TRBV15 and TRBJ2-2, with 7 positions matching TRBD2. The J segment lost 5 bases and the V segment lost 4 bases, leaving 4 bases of the junction unmatched. This CDR3 is 14 amino acids long. The V gene's germline CDR1 is LNHNV and CDR2 YYDKDF (reference sequence). The CDR3, as DNA: TGTGCCACCAGCATTGACGGGGGGACCGGGGAGCTGTTTTTT. It codes for CATSIDGGTGELFF.